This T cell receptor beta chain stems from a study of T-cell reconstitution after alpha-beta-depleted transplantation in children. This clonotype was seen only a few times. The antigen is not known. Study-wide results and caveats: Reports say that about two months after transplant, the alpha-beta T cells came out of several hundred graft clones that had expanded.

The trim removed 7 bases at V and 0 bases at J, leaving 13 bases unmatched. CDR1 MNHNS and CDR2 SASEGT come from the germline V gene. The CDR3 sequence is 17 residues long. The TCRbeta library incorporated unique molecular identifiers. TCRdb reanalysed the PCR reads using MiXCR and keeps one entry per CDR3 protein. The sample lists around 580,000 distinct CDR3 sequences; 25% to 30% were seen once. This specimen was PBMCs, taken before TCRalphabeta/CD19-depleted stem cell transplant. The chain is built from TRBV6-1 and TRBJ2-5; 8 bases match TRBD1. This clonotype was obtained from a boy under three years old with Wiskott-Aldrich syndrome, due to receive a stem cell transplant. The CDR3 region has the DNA TGTGCCAGCAAAAGACAGGGGCGCCAACGACACCAAGAGACCCAGTACTTC. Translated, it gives CASKRQGRQRHQETQYF.